This TCR beta chain was recorded in a study of blood T cell repertoires in COVID-19. Study-wide context: The origin of the acute and convalescent COVID-19 samples was the United States, Italy and Spain. T cells, B-cell-depleted T cells, or PBMCs provided the cDNA or gDNA that served as material.

Authors' methods: Reference gene primer amplification gave nucleated cell count estimates. This table comes from immunoSEQ multiplex PCR, and its TCRdb copy is limited to in-frame clones, with some not included. That table gives V, J and clone size, and the DNA gave D and trimming. The sample has approximately 210,000 clones, roughly 89% seen once. The clonotype comes from a man between 25 and 39 years old who had recovered from COVID-19. Sequencing was performed on peripheral blood.

CDR3 protein: CASTSTDTQYF. The CDR3 coding sequence is TGTGCCAGCACCTCCACAGATACGCAGTATTTT. The chain has TRBV12-3 or TRBV12-4 and TRBJ2-3; the D is unclear. The CDR3 has 11 residues. Trimming shortened V by 7 bases and J by 2 bases, and 4 bases separated the two germline ends.